One sample yielded the 18 T cell receptor beta chains listed below, sequenced in a study of Graves' ophthalmopathy and Graves' hyperthyroidism. Amplification targeted the TCR beta CDR3 regions, with RNA transcripts as the source material. HTBI primers primed a first-round RT-PCR, and a second-round multiplex PCR followed. TCRdb reprocessed the multiplex PCR reads with MiXCR, giving one entry per CDR3 protein. The data show 900,000 to 1,200,000 distinct CDR3 sequences, around a third seen once. The specimen was peripheral blood or thyroid tissue (not recorded which). Receptor source: an adult man with Graves' hyperthyroidism.

This clonotype was detected only a few times. This sequence joins TRBV27 and TRBJ1-2; no firm D call. Trimming left V 6 bases short and J 5 bases short, with 13 bases between. Per the germline V gene, CDR1 is MNHEY and CDR2 is SMNVEV (reference sequence). There are 13 residues in the CDR3. This CDR3 reads CASRPLASYGYTF. The CDR3 DNA reads as TGTGCCAGCAGGCCCCTCGCGTCATATGGCTACACCTTC.

In regard to this clonotype: An end of the junction differs from the germline gene, which may be a read error. The genes are TRBV24-1 and TRBJ2-7, with D possibly TRBD1 on 6 matching bases. This CDR3 region has 16 residues. The germline gives CDR1 KGHDR, CDR2 SFDVKD. The CDR3 here is CATGDSTRRGGSEQCF. The CDR3 coding sequence is TGTGCCACCGGTGATTCGACTCGTCGTGGGGGCTCCGAGCAGTGCTTC.

A word on this clonotype: Sequence at one end of the junction differs from germline and may be a read error. V usage is TRBV15 and J usage is TRBJ1-5, with D possibly matching TRBD1 (5 bases). Germline CDR1 and CDR2: LNHNV and YYDKDF (reference sequence). The CDR3 is 18 amino acids. CDR3 DNA: TGTGCCACCAGCAGAGTTAGGTCTTATGACAGTAGCAATCAGCCCCGGCATTTT. Its protein product is CATSRVRSYDSSNQPRHF.

The chain links TRBV4-3 to TRBJ1-2, with D tentatively TRBD1 (6 bases). The V gene's germline CDR1 is LGHNA and CDR2 YSLEER. The V and J ends lost 1 base and 8 bases respectively, with 20 bases between them. The CDR3 length is 16 residues. The CDR3 here is CASSQVGVGGARGYTF. The DNA of the CDR3 is TGCGCCAGCAGCCAAGTCGGTGTTGGGGGGGCGCGGGGCTACACCTTC.

This clonotype has only a few counts. The rearrangement uses TRBV4-3 and TRBJ2-2; D may be TRBD2 (5 bases). CDR1 and CDR2 from the germline V gene are LGHNA and YSLEER. Trimming stripped 0 bases from V and 2 bases from J, with 16 bases between. The CDR3 extends over 18 amino acids. The CDR3 is CASSQDRTQRQNTGELFF. The CDR3 region has the DNA TGCGCCAGCAGCCAAGATCGGACGCAGCGGCAAAACACCGGGGAGCTGTTTTTT.

A single count supports this clonotype. V is TRBV20-1 and J is TRBJ1-2; 8 nucleotides agree with TRBD1. Germline CDR1 reads DFQATT; CDR2 reads SNEGSKA (reference sequence). V lost 3 bases, J lost 7 bases, and 7 bases stayed unmatched. This CDR3 comprises 13 residues. CDR3 bases: TGCAGTGCTAGTCAGGGGGCCCCGTCTGGCTACACCTTC. Amino acid sequence: CSASQGAPSGYTF.

The V call is TRBV5-1, the J call TRBJ1-3; no reliable D call. The CDR3 runs 15 residues. Germline V lookup: CDR1 SGHRS, CDR2 YFSETQ. V lost 2 bases to trimming and J lost 1 base, with 10 bases between them. CDR3 coding DNA: TGCGCCAGCAGCTTTCTTGGGGTATCTGGAAACACCATATATTTT. Residues: CASSFLGVSGNTIYF.

There are a few counts of this clonotype. The chain links TRBV10-3 to TRBJ2-7; TRBD2 aligns across 7 bases. Germline V gene lookup returns CDR1 ENHRY and CDR2 SYGVKD. The CDR3 totals 12 residues. CDR3 bases: TGTGCTAGTGAAGCGGGGCCCTACGAGCAGTACTTC. Translation gives CASEAGPYEQYF.

The chain couples TRBV5-6 to TRBJ2-6; D is possibly TRBD1 or TRBD2 (6 bases each). The V gene lost 3 bases and the J gene lost 0 bases, with 10 bases spanning the gap. CDR1 and CDR2 (germline): SGHDT, YYEEEE. The CDR3 totals 16 residues. The CDR3 DNA reads TGTGCCAGCAGCTCTGGAGGGGGCTCTGGGGCCAACGTCCTGACTTTC. It translates to CASSSGGGSGANVLTF. Full variable domain (outside the CDR3, taken from reference TRBV5-6 and TRBJ2-6): DAGVTQSPTHLIKTRGQQVTLRCSPKSGHDTVSWYQQALGQGPQFIFQYYEEEERQRGNFPDRFSGHQFPNYSSELNVNALLLGDSALYLCASSSGGGSGANVLTFGAGSRLTVL.

The genes are TRBV24-1 and TRBJ2-7, with 9 bases matching TRBD1. The length of the CDR3 is 18 residues. The germline gives CDR1 KGHDR, CDR2 SFDVKD. V gave up 9 bases and J gave up 2 bases; unmatched junction bases: 19. The CDR3 region has the DNA TGTGCCACCGGAACGAGTCCCGGGACAGGGACGAACCCCTACGAGCAGTACTTC. Its translation: CATGTSPGTGTNPYEQYF.

On this clonotype itself: One junction end disagrees with the germline gene, perhaps due to a read error. This sequence joins TRBV10-2 and TRBJ1-6; D unresolved. CDR3 length: 16 amino acids. CDR1 is WSHSY and CDR2 is SAAADI in the germline V gene. CDR3 amino acids: CASASTNAPGYSPLHF. CDR3 in DNA: TGTGCCAGTGCCAGCACTAACGCCCCCGGGTATTCACCCCTCCACTTT.

This clonotype was detected many times. J is TRBJ1-3 and V is TRBV9, with 10 bases fitting TRBD1. The CDR3 length is 16 residues. Germline assignment: CDR1 SGDLS and CDR2 YYNGEE. V gave up 4 bases and J gave up 3 bases; unmatched junction bases: 7. The CDR3 loop reads CASSPWDRGFGNTIYF. CDR3 DNA: TGTGCCAGCAGCCCCTGGGACAGGGGTTTTGGAAACACCATATATTTT.

This clonotype was seen only a few times. The J gene is TRBJ1-4, the V gene TRBV6-6, with 12 bases fitting TRBD1. The V and J ends lost 6 bases and 0 bases, in that order; junction bases with no gene match: 8. CDR1 is MNHNY and CDR2 is SVGAGI in the germline V gene (reference sequence). The length of the CDR3 is 18 residues. CDR3 nucleotides: TGTGCCAGCAGGGCCGGGACAGGGGGCGCATCAACTAATGAAAAACTGTTTTTT. Translation: CASRAGTGGASTNEKLFF.

The chain couples TRBV29-1 to TRBJ1-2, with D hard to call. Germline assignment: CDR1 SQVTM and CDR2 ANQGSEA. The CDR3 is made up of 11 amino acids. In DNA, the CDR3 is TGCACGGCTGGCAACCTCTATGGCTACACCTTC. Protein: CTAGNLYGYTF.

V gene TRBV2 combines with J gene TRBJ2-5; D tentatively reads TRBD1 or TRBD2 (5 bases each). Gene TRBJ2-1 matches the end of the DNA better, so the J call may be wrong. Germline lookup yields CDR1 SNHLY and CDR2 FYNNEI. CDR3 length: 13 amino acids. The CDR3 reads CASSGILGTEQFF. DNA of the CDR3: TGTGCCAGCAGTGGCATCTTGGGGACTGAGCAGTTCTTC.

Concerning this clonotype itself: This may arise from a read error, as a much more abundant clone is one base away. The missing conserved phenylalanine or tryptophan at the end of this CDR3 makes a read error likely. The chain joins TRBV7-6 to TRBJ2-7; 7 positions match TRBD1. Germline lookup yields CDR1 SGHVS and CDR2 FNYEAQ. The CDR3 totals 14 residues. With 4 bases clipped from V and 2 bases from J, the junction kept 5 bases outside the gene matches. DNA of the CDR3: TGTGCCAGCAGCTCACAACAGGGGACCTACGAGCAGTACTCC. Its translation is CASSSQQGTYEQYS.

The rearrangement joins TRBV7-9 to TRBJ2-3; possibly TRBD1 for D (6 bases). V shed 4 bases and J shed 4 bases, with 9 bases lying between them. The CDR3 has 13 amino acids. Germline assignment: CDR1 SEHNR and CDR2 FQNEAQ (reference sequence). This CDR3 is CASSSGVADTQYF. For the CDR3, the DNA is TGTGCCAGCAGCTCAGGGGTTGCAGATACGCAGTATTTT.

For this clonotype: A read error is possible here, since a much larger clone lies one base away. The chain has TRBV7-3 and TRBJ2-7; the D is unclear. CDR1 is SGHTA, CDR2 FQGTGA, per germline. The CDR3 totals 12 residues. CDR3 bases: TGTGCCAGCAGCGCTCCCTCCTACGGGCAGTACTTC. Translated, it gives CASSAPSYGQYF.